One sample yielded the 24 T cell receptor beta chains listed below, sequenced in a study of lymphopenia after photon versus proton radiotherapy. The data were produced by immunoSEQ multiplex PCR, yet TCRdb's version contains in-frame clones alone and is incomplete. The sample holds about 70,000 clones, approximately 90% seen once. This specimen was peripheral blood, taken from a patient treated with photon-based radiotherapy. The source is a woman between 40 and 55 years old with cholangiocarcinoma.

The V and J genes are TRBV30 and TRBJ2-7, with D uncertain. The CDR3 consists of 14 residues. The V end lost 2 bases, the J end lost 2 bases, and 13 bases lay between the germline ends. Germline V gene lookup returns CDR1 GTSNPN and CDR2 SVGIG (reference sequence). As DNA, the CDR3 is TGTGCCTGGAGTTTGGTTCCACCGACCTACGAGCAGTACTTC. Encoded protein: CAWSLVPPTYEQYF.

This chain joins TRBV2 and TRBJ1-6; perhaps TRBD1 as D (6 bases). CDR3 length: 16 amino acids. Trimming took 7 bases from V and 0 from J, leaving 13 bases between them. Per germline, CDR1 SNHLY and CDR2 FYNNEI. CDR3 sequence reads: CASKEGTPSYNSPLHF. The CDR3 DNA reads TGTGCCAGCAAAGAAGGGACACCCTCCTATAATTCACCCCTCCACTTT.

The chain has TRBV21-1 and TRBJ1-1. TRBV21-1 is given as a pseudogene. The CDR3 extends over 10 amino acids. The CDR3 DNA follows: TGTGCCAGTTCAAGTTCTGAAGCTTTCTTT. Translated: CASSSSEAFF.

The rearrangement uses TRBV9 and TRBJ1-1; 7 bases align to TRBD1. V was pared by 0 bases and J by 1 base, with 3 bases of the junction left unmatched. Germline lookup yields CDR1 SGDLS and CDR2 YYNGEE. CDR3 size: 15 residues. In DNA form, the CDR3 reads TGTGCCAGCAGCGTAGGGGCAGGGGGGAACACTGAAGCTTTCTTT. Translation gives CASSVGAGGNTEAFF.

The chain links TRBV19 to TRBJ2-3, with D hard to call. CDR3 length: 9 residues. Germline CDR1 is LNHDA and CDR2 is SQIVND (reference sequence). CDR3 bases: TGTATAAGGACAGATACGCAGTATTTT. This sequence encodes CIRTDTQYF. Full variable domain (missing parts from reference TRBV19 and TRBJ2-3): DGGITQSPKYLFRKEGQNVTLSCEQNLNHDAMYWYRQDPGQGLRLIYYSQIVNDFQKGDIAEGYSVSREKKESFPLTVTSAQKNPTAFYLCIRTDTQYFGPGTRLTVL.

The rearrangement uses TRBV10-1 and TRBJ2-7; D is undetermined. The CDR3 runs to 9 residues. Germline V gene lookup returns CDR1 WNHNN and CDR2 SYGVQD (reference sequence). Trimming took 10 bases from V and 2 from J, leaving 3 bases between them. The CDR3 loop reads CANPYEQYF. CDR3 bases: TGCGCCAACCCCTACGAGCAGTACTTC.

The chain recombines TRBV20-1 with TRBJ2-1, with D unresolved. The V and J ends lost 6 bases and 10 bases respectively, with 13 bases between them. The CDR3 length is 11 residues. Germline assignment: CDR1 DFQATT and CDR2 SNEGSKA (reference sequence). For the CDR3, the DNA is TGCAGTGCCTTAGATCTTAGCGAGCAGTTCTTC. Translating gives CSALDLSEQFF.

The CDR3 nucleotides read TGTGCCAGCAGTTTATTTAGGCGGGGACAGAACACTGAAGCTTTCTTT. Its translation: CASSLFRRGQNTEAFF. The gene calls are TRBV28 and TRBJ1-1; perhaps TRBD1 as D (6 bases). The V and J ends lost 1 base and 1 base respectively, with 13 bases between them. The CDR3 length is 16 residues. Germline V CDR1 and CDR2: MDHEN, SYDVKM.

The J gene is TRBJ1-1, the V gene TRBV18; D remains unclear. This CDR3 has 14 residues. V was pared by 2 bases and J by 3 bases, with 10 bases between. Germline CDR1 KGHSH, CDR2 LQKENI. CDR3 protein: CASSPKSGDTEAFF. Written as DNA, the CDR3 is TGTGCCAGCTCACCAAAAAGCGGGGACACTGAAGCTTTCTTT.

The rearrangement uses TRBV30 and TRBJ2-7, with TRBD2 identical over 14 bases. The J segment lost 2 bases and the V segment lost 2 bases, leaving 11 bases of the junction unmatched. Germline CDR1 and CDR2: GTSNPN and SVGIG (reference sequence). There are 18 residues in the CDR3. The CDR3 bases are TGTGCCTGGAGTATCGGGACTAGCGGGAGTGGAAGAGCCTACGAGCAGTACTTC. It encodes CAWSIGTSGSGRAYEQYF.

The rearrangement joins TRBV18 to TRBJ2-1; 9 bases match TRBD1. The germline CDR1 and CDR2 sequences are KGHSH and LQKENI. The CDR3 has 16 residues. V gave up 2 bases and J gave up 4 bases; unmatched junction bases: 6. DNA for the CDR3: TGTGCCAGCTCACCAACTCGGGGACAGGGATACAATGAGCAGTTCTTC. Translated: CASSPTRGQGYNEQFF.

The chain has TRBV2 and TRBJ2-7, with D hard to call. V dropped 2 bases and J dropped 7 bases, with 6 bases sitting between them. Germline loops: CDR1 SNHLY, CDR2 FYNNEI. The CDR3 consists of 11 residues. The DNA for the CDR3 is TGTGCCAGCAGTGAAAGGCGGGAGCAGTACTTC. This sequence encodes CASSERREQYF.

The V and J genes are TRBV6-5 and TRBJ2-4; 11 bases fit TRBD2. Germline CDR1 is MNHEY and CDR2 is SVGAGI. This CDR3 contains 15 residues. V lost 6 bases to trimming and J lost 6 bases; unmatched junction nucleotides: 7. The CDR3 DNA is TGTGCCAGCAGCCAATTAGCGGGAGGGGGAAACATTCAGTACTTC. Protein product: CASSQLAGGGNIQYF.

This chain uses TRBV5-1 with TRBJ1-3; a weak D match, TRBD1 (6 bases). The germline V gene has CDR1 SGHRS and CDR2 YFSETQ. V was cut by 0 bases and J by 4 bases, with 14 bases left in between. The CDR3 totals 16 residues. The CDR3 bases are TGCGCCAGCAGCTTGGCAGGGGAGGACGGCGGAAACACCATATATTTT. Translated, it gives CASSLAGEDGGNTIYF.

This CDR3 reads CAWSERTSGNTIYF. Here the CDR3 DNA reads TGTGCCTGGAGTGAACGGACCTCTGGAAACACCATATATTTT. This chain uses TRBV30 with TRBJ1-3; D is unresolved. Germline lookup yields CDR1 GTSNPN and CDR2 SVGIG (reference sequence). The CDR3 runs 14 residues. V gave up 1 base and J gave up 0 bases, with 7 bases separating them.

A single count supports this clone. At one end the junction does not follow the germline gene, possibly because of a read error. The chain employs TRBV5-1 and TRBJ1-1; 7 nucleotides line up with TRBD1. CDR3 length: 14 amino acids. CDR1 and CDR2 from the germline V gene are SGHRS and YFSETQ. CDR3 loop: CASSPPGQNAEAFF. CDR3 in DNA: TGCGCCAGCAGCCCTCCGGGACAGAACGCTGAAGCTTTCTTT. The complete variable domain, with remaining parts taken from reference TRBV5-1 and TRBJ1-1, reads KAGVTQTPRYLIKTRGQQVTLSCSPISGHRSVSWYQQTPGQGLQFLFEYFSETQRNKGNFPGRFSGRQFSNSRSEMNVSTLELGDSALYLCASSPPGQNAEAFFGQGTRLTVV.

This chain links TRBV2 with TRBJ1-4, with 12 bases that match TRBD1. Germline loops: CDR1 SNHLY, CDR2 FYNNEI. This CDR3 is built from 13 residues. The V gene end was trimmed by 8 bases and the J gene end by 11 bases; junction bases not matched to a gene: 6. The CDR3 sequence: CASGRDRGQKLFF. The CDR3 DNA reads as TGTGCCAGCGGCCGGGACAGGGGGCAGAAACTGTTTTTT.

CDR3 DNA sequence: TGTGCCAGCGGCCCCGCTAGCGCCTTATCCTACGAGCAGTACTTC. Its protein product is CASGPASALSYEQYF. The chain couples TRBV7-6 to TRBJ2-7; tentatively, D is TRBD2 (6 bases). Germline CDR1 and CDR2: SGHVS and FNYEAQ. Trimming left V 8 bases short and J 1 base short, with 18 bases between. The CDR3 loop spans 15 amino acids.

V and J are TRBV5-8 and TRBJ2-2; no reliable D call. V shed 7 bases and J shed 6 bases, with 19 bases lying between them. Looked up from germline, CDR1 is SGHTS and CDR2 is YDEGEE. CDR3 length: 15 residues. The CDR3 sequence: CASGRGLLIAGELFF. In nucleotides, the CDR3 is TGTGCCAGCGGACGCGGCCTTCTCATTGCCGGGGAGCTGTTTTTT. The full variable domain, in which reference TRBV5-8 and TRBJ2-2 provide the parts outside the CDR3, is EAGVTQSPTHLIKTRGQQATLRCSPISGHTSVYWYQQALGLGLQFLLWYDEGEERNRGNFPPRFSGRQFPNYSSELNVNALELEDSALYLCASGRGLLIAGELFFGEGSRLTVL.

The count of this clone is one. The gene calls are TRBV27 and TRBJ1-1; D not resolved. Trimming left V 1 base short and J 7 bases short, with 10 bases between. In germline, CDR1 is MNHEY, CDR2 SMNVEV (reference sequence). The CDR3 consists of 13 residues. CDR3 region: CASSLLGVGEAFF. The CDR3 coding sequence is TGTGCCAGCAGTTTATTGGGCGTCGGTGAAGCTTTCTTT.

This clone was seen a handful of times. Here the CDR3 reads CSAKWFYEQYF. CDR3 bases: TGCAGCGCCAAGTGGTTCTACGAGCAGTACTTC. The chain joins TRBV29-1 to TRBJ2-7; D not resolved. Germline V CDR1 and CDR2: SQVTM, ANQGSEA. V lost 7 bases and J 3 bases, leaving 10 bases between the germline ends. The CDR3 spans 11 residues.

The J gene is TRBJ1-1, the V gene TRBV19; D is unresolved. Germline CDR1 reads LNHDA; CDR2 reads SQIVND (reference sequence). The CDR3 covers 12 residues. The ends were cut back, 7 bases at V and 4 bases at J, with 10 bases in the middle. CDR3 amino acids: CASKGTTTEAFF. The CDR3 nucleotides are TGTGCCAGTAAGGGCACAACCACTGAAGCTTTCTTT.

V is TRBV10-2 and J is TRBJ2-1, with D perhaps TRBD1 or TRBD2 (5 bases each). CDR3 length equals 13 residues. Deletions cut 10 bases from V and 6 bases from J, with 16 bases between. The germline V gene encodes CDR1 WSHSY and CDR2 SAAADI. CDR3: CATRDSSSNEQFF. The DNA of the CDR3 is TGCGCCACCAGGGATTCTAGCTCCAATGAGCAGTTCTTC.

CDR3 loop: CASGAGTLAKNIQYF. CDR3 DNA: TGTGCCAGCGGGGCGGGGACCTTAGCCAAAAACATTCAGTACTTC. The chain carries TRBV28 and TRBJ2-4, with D possibly matching TRBD2 (6 bases). The germline CDR1 and CDR2 sequences are MDHEN and SYDVKM. V was clipped by 8 bases and J by 0 bases, with 14 bases between them. The CDR3 sequence is 15 residues long.